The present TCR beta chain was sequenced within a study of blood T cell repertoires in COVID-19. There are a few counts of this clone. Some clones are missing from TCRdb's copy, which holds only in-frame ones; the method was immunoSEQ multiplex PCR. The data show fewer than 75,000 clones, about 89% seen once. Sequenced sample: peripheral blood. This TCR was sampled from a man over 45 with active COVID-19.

The CDR3: CATRALAGGPRTGELFF. The CDR3 coding sequence is TGTGCCACGAGGGCGCTAGCGGGAGGGCCCCGCACCGGGGAGCTGTTTTTT. The chain combines TRBV28 with TRBJ2-2; 12 bases agree with TRBD2. Trimming took 10 bases from V and 4 from J; bases not matched to a gene: 13. The CDR3 extends over 17 amino acids. In germline, CDR1 is MDHEN, CDR2 SYDVKM.